This T cell receptor (beta chain) appears in the sequencing data of a study of T cells in Graves' hyperthyroidism and ophthalmopathy. Notes on the study in general: Progression to ophthalmopathy was predicted a median of 6.5 months early.

Blood was sampled at initial diagnosis of hyperthyroidism, prior to onset of any ophthalmopathy symptoms. Amplified regions were TCR beta CDR3 sequences from RNA transcripts. Primed by the HTBI set, a first-round RT-PCR was run on the TCR CDR3. TCRdb reprocessed the multiplex PCR reads via MiXCR and lists one record per CDR3 protein. The sample contains 150,000 or so distinct CDR3 sequences, approximately 20% of which appear only once. The sample holds many counts of this clonotype. The target antigen is unknown. The CDR3 is 14 residues long. Per germline, CDR1 SNHLY and CDR2 FYNNEI. Trimming left V 5 bases short and J 5 bases short, with 12 bases between.

The chain links TRBV2 to TRBJ1-4, with D perhaps TRBD1 (6 bases). The sequenced sample was blood. The clonotype originates from a woman aged 50 to 65 with Graves' hyperthyroidism that later progressed to Graves' ophthalmopathy. The CDR3 spells CASSFRQGNEKLFF. CDR3 bases: TGTGCCAGCAGTTTTCGGCAGGGGAATGAAAAACTGTTTTTT.